A single sample gave rise to the 14 T cell receptor beta chains below, sequenced in a study of blood T cell repertoires in COVID-19. The data were produced by immunoSEQ multiplex PCR, yet TCRdb's version contains in-frame clones alone and is incomplete. The data show 45,000 to 55,000 clones, more than 60% seen once. Sequenced: peripheral blood. These TCRs come from a human donor with active or convalescent COVID-19. The donor label of this sample is uncertain.

In its sample, this clone was seen a few times. The chain couples TRBV7-2 to TRBJ2-1; 10 bases align to TRBD2. The germline CDR1 and CDR2 sequences are SGHTA and FQGNSA. Trimming removed 1 base from V and 7 bases from J; junction bases left unmatched: 7. This CDR3 has 16 amino acids. The CDR3 sequence is CASSLESGRARNEQFF. The CDR3 coding sequence is TGTGCCAGCAGCTTAGAAAGCGGGAGGGCGAGGAATGAGCAGTTCTTC.

The J gene is TRBJ1-1, the V gene TRBV18; D not resolved. The CDR3 runs to 15 residues. Between the trimmed V and J ends, which lost 3 bases and 0 bases, there was a span of 11 bases. Germline CDR1 and CDR2: KGHSH and LQKENI. CDR3 sequence (DNA): TGTGCCAGCTCACCGACACAGACCATGAACACTGAAGCTTTCTTT. Encoded protein: CASSPTQTMNTEAFF. Full variable domain (remainder filled in from reference TRBV18 and TRBJ1-1): NAGVMQNPRHLVRRRGQEARLRCSPMKGHSHVYWYRQLPEEGLKFMVYLQKENIIDESGMPKERFSAEFPKEGPSILRIQQVVRGDSAAYFCASSPTQTMNTEAFFGQGTRLTVV.

This clone was seen a handful of times. The chain uses TRBV3-1 (or the pseudogene TRBV3-2) and TRBJ1-2; D ambiguous. The CDR3 totals 12 residues. The germline gives CDR1 LGHDT, CDR2 YNNKEL (reference sequence). V lost 4 bases, J lost 2 bases, and 5 bases lay in between. The CDR3 nucleotides read TGTGCCAGCAGCCCGGGAAACTATGGCTACACCTTC. Protein product: CASSPGNYGYTF.

The rearrangement uses TRBV6-5 and TRBJ1-3; D is undetermined. The CDR3 covers 14 residues. V gave up 11 bases and J gave up 0 bases, with 14 bases separating them. The germline CDR1 and CDR2 sequences are MNHEY and SVGAGI. This chain's CDR3 is CAGGTEFSGNTIYF. Here the CDR3 DNA reads TGTGCCGGAGGTACAGAATTCTCTGGAAACACCATATATTTT.

The chain links TRBV18 to TRBJ1-2; 9 nucleotides align to TRBD1. Germline trimming cut 8 bases from V and 7 bases from J; bases unmatched to any gene: 8. This CDR3 has 13 amino acids. Per germline, CDR1 KGHSH and CDR2 LQKENI. The CDR3 nucleotides read TGTGCCAGCCAAACCGGGACAGGGACTGGCTACACCTTC. Protein product: CASQTGTGTGYTF.

The CDR3 region is CASSEALAANQPQHF. The DNA for the CDR3 is TGTGCCAGCAGTGAAGCGCTGGCAGCGAATCAGCCCCAGCATTTT. The chain links TRBV2 to TRBJ1-5; D remains ambiguous. This CDR3 has 15 residues. Per the germline V gene, CDR1 is SNHLY and CDR2 is FYNNEI. The V and J ends lost 0 bases and 4 bases respectively, with 10 bases between them.

The V and J genes are TRBV25-1 and TRBJ2-1; 9 bases line up with TRBD2. V lost 0 bases and J lost 9; bases outside the gene matches: 12. There are 17 residues in the CDR3. Looked up from germline, CDR1 is MGHDK and CDR2 is SYGVNS. The CDR3 region has the DNA TGTGCCAGCAGTGAATATTTAAGCAGCGGGGGGTTTGGTGAGCAGTTCTTC. The encoded protein is CASSEYLSSGGFGEQFF.

The chain joins TRBV5-8 to TRBJ2-7, with D perhaps matching TRBD2 (6 bases). The ends were cut back, 5 bases at V and 7 bases at J, with 16 bases in the middle. The CDR3 contains 13 residues. In germline, CDR1 is SGHTS, CDR2 YDEGEE. The CDR3 is CASRGRGSGEQYF. The DNA for the CDR3 is TGTGCCAGCAGGGGCCGGGGGAGCGGAGAGCAGTACTTC.

The chain joins TRBV27 to TRBJ2-7; weak D call: TRBD2 (5 bases). This CDR3 comprises 16 residues. V gave up 2 bases and J gave up 7 bases, with 21 bases separating them. CDR1 MNHEY and CDR2 SMNVEV come from the germline V gene (reference sequence). DNA for the CDR3: TGTGCCAGCAGTTTAACGGGCAACAGCGGACGAGGGGAGCAGTACTTC. Encoded protein: CASSLTGNSGRGEQYF.

This chain links TRBV9 with TRBJ1-3; D is unresolved. V was shortened by 0 bases and J by 3 bases, with 10 bases between the two germline ends. Germline CDR1 is SGDLS and CDR2 is YYNGEE. CDR3 length: 15 amino acids. CDR3 residues: CASSVGEKGGNTIYF. As DNA, the CDR3 is TGTGCCAGCAGCGTAGGGGAGAAGGGTGGAAACACCATATATTTT. The complete variable domain, with remaining parts taken from reference TRBV9 and TRBJ1-3, reads DSGVTQTPKHLITATGQRVTLRCSPRSGDLSVYWYQQSLDQGLQFLIQYYNGEERAKGNILERFSAQQFPDLHSELNLSSLELGDSALYFCASSVGEKGGNTIYFGEGSWLTVV.

This sequence joins TRBV4-3 and TRBJ2-1; the match to TRBD1 covers 12 bases. The CDR3 is 17 amino acids. The germline V gene has CDR1 LGHNA and CDR2 YSLEER. With 1 base clipped from V and 7 bases from J, the junction kept 8 bases outside the gene matches. The CDR3 reads CASSQAGWDRGRNEQFF. The CDR3 region has the DNA TGCGCCAGCAGCCAAGCTGGCTGGGACAGGGGGCGTAATGAGCAGTTCTTC.

The rearrangement links TRBV3-1 (or the pseudogene TRBV3-2) to TRBJ1-3; the D gene is possibly TRBD1 (5 bases). V was trimmed by 5 bases and J by 5 bases, leaving 22 bases between them. Germline assignment: CDR1 LGHDT and CDR2 YNNKEL (reference sequence). The CDR3 consists of 17 residues. CDR3 in DNA: TGTGCCAGCAGCTTTCCAGGGTCAGCCGGGGGGAGAAACACCATATATTTT. Encoded protein: CASSFPGSAGGRNTIYF.

This chain connects TRBV29-1 to TRBJ2-3, with D possibly being TRBD2 (5 bases). The CDR3 length is 13 residues. V was shortened by 8 bases and J by 4 bases, with 16 bases between the two germline ends. Germline CDR1 is SQVTM and CDR2 is ANQGSEA. CDR3 region: CSLSEIASDTQYF. The CDR3 nucleotides are TGCAGCCTTAGCGAGATAGCGTCAGATACGCAGTATTTT.

The V call is TRBV6-5, the J call TRBJ1-2; D uncertain. This CDR3 has 15 residues. CDR1 and CDR2 (germline): MNHEY, SVGAGI. V lost 2 bases and J lost 0, with 10 bases in between. CDR3 loop: CASSYEGQANYGYTF. The CDR3 DNA is TGTGCCAGCAGTTACGAGGGTCAAGCTAACTATGGCTACACCTTC.